These 19 T cell receptor beta chains came from one sample sequenced in a study of OX40 agonist ivuxolimab in advanced cancers. Clones were sequenced by immunoSEQ multiplex PCR, and TCRdb holds only the in-frame ones, with some missing. The sample yields roughly 54,000 clones, around 88% seen once. The sequencing used CD4+ or CD8+ T cells sorted from blood, collected in a trial of the OX40 agonist ivuxolimab. The receptors stem from an adult with an advanced solid tumor such as melanoma, head and neck, liver or kidney cancer.

This chain links TRBV9 with TRBJ2-1; 9 positions agree with TRBD2. CDR1 is SGDLS, CDR2 YYNGEE, per germline. The CDR3 loop spans 15 amino acids. V lost 0 bases to trimming and J lost 6 bases; unmatched junction nucleotides: 4. This CDR3 is CASSVGSGGFNEQFF. In DNA, the CDR3 is TGTGCCAGCAGCGTAGGGAGCGGGGGGTTCAATGAGCAGTTCTTC.

The chain joins TRBV30 to TRBJ1-5; the D is unclear. V lost 1 base, J lost 0 bases, and 10 bases lay in between. Germline values: CDR1 GTSNPN, CDR2 SVGIG (reference sequence). The CDR3 is made up of 15 amino acids. For the CDR3, the DNA is TGTGCCTGGAGTGCGACACATTATAGCAATCAGCCCCAGCATTTT. As protein: CAWSATHYSNQPQHF.

This chain connects TRBV9 to TRBJ2-5; D gene unclear. The V end was cut by 4 bases, the J end by 5 bases, with 15 bases between. Germline CDR1 is SGDLS and CDR2 is YYNGEE. The CDR3 sequence is 14 residues long. The CDR3 region is CASSPQIDRETQYF. Written as DNA, the CDR3 is TGTGCCAGCAGCCCTCAGATAGATAGGGAGACCCAGTACTTC.

The V gene is TRBV5-1, the J gene TRBJ2-2; TRBD2 is a possible D gene (8 bases). CDR1 and CDR2 from the germline V gene are SGHRS and YFSETQ. This CDR3 has 15 amino acids. The germline V and J ends were trimmed by 4 bases and 5 bases, with 15 bases remaining between them. CDR3 in amino acids: CASSRDSGGTGELFF. The DNA of the CDR3 is TGCGCCAGCAGCCGGGACAGCGGGGGTACCGGGGAGCTGTTTTTT.

This rearrangement joins TRBV19 to TRBJ2-3; 8 bases are a match to TRBD2. The CDR3 runs to 15 residues. J gave up 2 bases and V 6 bases, and 7 bases lay outside the gene matches. CDR1 is LNHDA, CDR2 SQIVND, per germline (reference sequence). The DNA for the CDR3 is TGTGCCAGTAGAGAGCGGGGGCCCTCCACAGATACGCAGTATTTT. Translated: CASRERGPSTDTQYF. Filled out from reference TRBV19 and TRBJ2-3, the complete variable domain reads DGGITQSPKYLFRKEGQNVTLSCEQNLNHDAMYWYRQDPGQGLRLIYYSQIVNDFQKGDIAEGYSVSREKKESFPLTVTSAQKNPTAFYLCASRERGPSTDTQYFGPGTRLTVL.

The chain uses TRBV6-1 and TRBJ2-3; unclear D gene. Per the germline V gene, CDR1 is MNHNS and CDR2 is SASEGT. V shed 1 base and J shed 7 bases, with 15 bases lying between them. There are 15 residues in the CDR3. The CDR3 loop reads CASSEEITVKNTQYF. The DNA for the CDR3 is TGTGCCAGCAGTGAAGAGATTACAGTTAAGAATACGCAGTATTTT.

The chain joins TRBV18 to TRBJ2-4, with D maybe TRBD2 (7 bases). V lost 6 bases and J lost 3, with 15 bases in between. Germline V gene data show CDR1 as KGHSH and CDR2 as LQKENI. This CDR3 has 15 amino acids. The CDR3 region has the DNA TGTGCCAGCTCGCCCGGGGGGCCAAGCAAAAACATTCAGTACTTC. It translates to CASSPGGPSKNIQYF. Combining the CDR3 with reference TRBV18 and TRBJ2-4 gives the whole variable domain NAGVMQNPRHLVRRRGQEARLRCSPMKGHSHVYWYRQLPEEGLKFMVYLQKENIIDESGMPKERFSAEFPKEGPSILRIQQVVRGDSAAYFCASSPGGPSKNIQYFGAGTRLSVL.

The chain joins TRBV27 to TRBJ1-4, with a weak D call TRBD1 (5 bases). V was trimmed by 3 bases and J by 5 bases, leaving 10 bases between them. The germline CDR1 and CDR2 sequences are MNHEY and SMNVEV (reference sequence). CDR3 length equals 14 residues. CDR3 in amino acids: CASSFTRGNEKLFF. CDR3 DNA: TGTGCCAGCAGTTTTACAAGGGGCAATGAAAAACTGTTTTTT. Full variable domain (outside the CDR3, taken from reference TRBV27 and TRBJ1-4): EAQVTQNPRYLITVTGKKLTVTCSQNMNHEYMSWYRQDPGLGLRQIYYSMNVEVTDKGDVPEGYKVSRKEKRNFPLILESPSPNQTSLYFCASSFTRGNEKLFFGSGTQLSVL.

The J gene is TRBJ2-2, the V gene TRBV6-1; 9 bases agree with TRBD2. J lost 6 bases, V lost 2 bases, and 4 bases had no gene match. CDR1 is MNHNS and CDR2 is SASEGT in the germline V gene. There are 15 residues in the CDR3. The CDR3 loop reads CASSERREGPGELFF. The CDR3 region has the DNA TGTGCCAGCAGTGAACGGCGGGAGGGGCCCGGGGAGCTGTTTTTT.

The rearrangement joins TRBV30 to TRBJ1-2, with 10 bases fitting TRBD1. Germline lookup yields CDR1 GTSNPN and CDR2 SVGIG (reference sequence). This CDR3 spans 15 amino acids. V trimming: 5 bases; J trimming: 6 bases; junction bases outside the gene matches: 12. This chain's CDR3 is CAWGGTGTGEDGYTF. As DNA, the CDR3 is TGTGCCTGGGGTGGGACAGGGACAGGGGAGGATGGCTACACCTTC.

The chain links TRBV9 to TRBJ1-1, with unresolved D. Trimming left V 4 bases short and J 1 base short, with 11 bases between. The V gene's germline CDR1 is SGDLS and CDR2 YYNGEE. This CDR3 spans 14 amino acids. CDR3 nucleotides: TGTGCCAGCAGCAGTCGGGCAGAGAACACTGAAGCTTTCTTT. Amino acids: CASSSRAENTEAFF.

This chain connects TRBV15 to TRBJ2-5; D is possibly TRBD1 or TRBD2 (5 bases each). CDR1 and CDR2 (germline): LNHNV, YYDKDF (reference sequence). The CDR3 has 14 residues. Trimming left V 1 base short and J 1 base short, with 7 bases between. This chain's CDR3 is CATSRGDVQETQYF. As DNA, the CDR3 is TGTGCCACCAGCAGAGGGGACGTCCAAGAGACCCAGTACTTC.

The rearrangement uses TRBV6-5 and TRBJ1-6; D gene uncertain. V lost 2 bases to trimming and J lost 8 bases, with 7 bases between them. CDR3 length: 13 amino acids. The germline V gene has CDR1 MNHEY and CDR2 SVGAGI. CDR3 residues: CASSYVEHSPLHF. The CDR3 DNA sequence: TGTGCCAGCAGTTACGTTGAGCATTCACCCCTCCACTTT.

To note about this clone: Other DNA sequences in the same sample also yield this CDR3. This rearrangement joins TRBV4-2 to TRBJ2-5; D uncertain. The length of the CDR3 is 17 residues. V dropped 1 base and J dropped 5 bases, with 20 bases sitting between them. CDR1 and CDR2 (germline): LGHNA, YNFKEQ. The CDR3 reads CASSQGSPRTPGETQYF. DNA for the CDR3: TGTGCCAGCAGCCAAGGGTCCCCCAGGACGCCCGGGGAGACCCAGTACTTC.

The chain couples TRBV10-3 to TRBJ1-2, with TRBD1 as a possible D gene (5 bases). Germline lookup yields CDR1 ENHRY and CDR2 SYGVKD. CDR3 size: 15 residues. V lost 5 bases, J lost 2 bases, and 15 bases lay in between. The CDR3 protein is CAISQTDSPNYGYTF. DNA of the CDR3: TGTGCCATCAGTCAAACCGACAGCCCGAACTATGGCTACACCTTC.

The chain combines TRBV28 with TRBJ1-2, with D perhaps TRBD1 (5 bases). This CDR3 is 15 amino acids long. Trimming cost V 7 bases and J 0 bases, with 15 bases left between them. Germline V gene sequence: CDR1 MDHEN, CDR2 SYDVKM. The CDR3 DNA is TGTGCCAGCACAATGGGGGGGGAAGCTAACTATGGCTACACCTTC. This sequence encodes CASTMGGEANYGYTF.

The rearrangement uses TRBV25-1 and TRBJ2-7; a weak D match, TRBD1 (5 bases). The CDR3 runs 15 residues. Germline values: CDR1 MGHDK, CDR2 SYGVNS. Deletions cut 2 bases from V and 1 base from J, with 12 bases between. CDR3 nucleotide sequence: TGTGCCAGCAGTGAAGGATGGGCAGGGTCCTACGAGCAGTACTTC. This codes for CASSEGWAGSYEQYF.

The chain recombines TRBV6-1 with TRBJ2-7, with D perhaps TRBD1 (6 bases). Germline CDR1 reads MNHNS; CDR2 reads SASEGT. This CDR3 spans 13 amino acids. Trimming removed 8 bases from V and 3 bases from J, with 14 bases in between. The CDR3 DNA reads TGTGCCAGCGACAGGTGGGATGTCTACGAGCAGTACTTC. It is translated as CASDRWDVYEQYF.

This clone was detected a few times. Distinct nucleotide sequences in the sample also encode this CDR3. The V gene is TRBV5-4, the J gene TRBJ2-5; no clear D. Trimming removed 2 bases at V and 5 bases at J, with 7 bases between. The CDR3 consists of 12 residues. CDR1 is SGHNT, CDR2 YYREEE, per germline (reference sequence). The CDR3 protein is CASSFNGETQYF. The CDR3 DNA is TGTGCCAGCAGCTTCAACGGGGAGACCCAGTACTTC.